This T cell receptor (beta chain) came from a study of T cell clonotyping in hematopoietic cell transplantation (dated by TCRdb to the early 2020s). General notes on the study: In the study, fewer than 150 blood samples were gathered from some 32 consecutive transplant recipients and their related donors. Recruitment of patients ran from late 2015 to January 2017, and follow-up continued until September 2020 or until death.

About this clone itself: Its antigen is currently not known. Nothing much larger sits one base from this clone, and base qualities are not available.

Reading the germline V gene gives CDR1 LGHNA and CDR2 YSLEER. From V the trimming removes 1 base and from J it removes 0 bases, while the gene matches leave 8 bases of the junction unaccounted for. There are 17 amino acids in the CDR3, from cysteine to phenylalanine inclusive. Only CDR3 DNA is held: 51 bases, read in frame from base 1. With the immunoSEQ assay, which is a bias-controlled multiplex PCR relying on V- and J-specific primers, TCR beta CDR3 regions were amplified from genomic DNA. A proprietary barcode and Illumina adapter sequences were added to the CDR3 amplicons in a second PCR step. An Illumina MiSeq instrument was used for sequencing of the CDR3 libraries. In the paper's pipeline: Export and quality control were handled in immunoSEQ Analyzer 3.0, while downstream analyses relied on R Bioconductor and Immunarch. Repertoire metrics were calculated using only productive rearrangements within the normalized downsampled data set. Pathologically expanded clonotypes were defined as those larger than 5 templates in the normalized cohort. The Inverse Simpson Index served as the measure of repertoire diversity. The non-normalized data set was used for CMV-specificity analyses so that all clonotypes could be captured. TCRdb provides this immuneACCESS table in a form limited to in-frame rearrangements. Some clones are lacking; in checked studies, under half of them reflect an unresolved V gene, and why the rest are absent is not known. V and J calls and clone size are given by that table; D and trimming were obtained from the DNA. For this sample the table gives 35,000 to 45,000 clones, of which about 95% were detected only once. The leading ten clones occupy around 0.81% of the sample.

Related transplant donors provided blood samples for TCR beta sequencing. Using Nuclei Lysis Solution, genomic DNA was extracted from unfractionated peripheral blood mononuclear cells that were either fresh or cryopreserved. Here is what the overall study found, with its caveats: After transplant, TCR diversity in recipients dropped, and pathologically expanded clonotypes increased progressively from day 30 to day 180. The sample size was limited and the cells went unsorted, which meant the CD4 and CD8 repertoire contributions could not be told apart. Just a small fraction of recipient repertoires overlapped with donor repertoires, and more than 97% appeared de novo at the given depth. Inverse Simpson Index values from donors and from recipients before transplant predicted broader TCR repertoire diversity after transplant.

Sample: peripheral blood mononuclear cells. The receptor comes from a woman aged 50 to 60 in good health. Some clones in this sample may be carry-over from other donors' samples. The sequence is built from TRBV4-3 and TRBJ2-7; TRBD2 lines up with 8 middle nucleotides. The encoded CDR3 is CASSQGYSGGLSYEQYF. Read as DNA, the sequence is TGCGCCAGCAGCCAAGGATACAGCGGGGGCCTCTCCTACGAGCAGTACTTC.